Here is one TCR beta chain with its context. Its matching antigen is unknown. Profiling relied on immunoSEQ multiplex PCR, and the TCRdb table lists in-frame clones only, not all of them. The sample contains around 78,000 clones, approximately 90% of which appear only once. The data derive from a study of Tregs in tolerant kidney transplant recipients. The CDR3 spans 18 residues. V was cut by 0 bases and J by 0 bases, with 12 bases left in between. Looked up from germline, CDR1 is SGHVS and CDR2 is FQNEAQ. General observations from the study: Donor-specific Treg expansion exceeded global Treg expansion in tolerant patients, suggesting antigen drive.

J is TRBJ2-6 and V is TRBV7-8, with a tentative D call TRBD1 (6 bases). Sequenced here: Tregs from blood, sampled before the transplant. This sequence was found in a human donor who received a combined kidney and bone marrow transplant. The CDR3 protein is CASSLARDIYSGANVLTF. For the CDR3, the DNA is TGTGCCAGCAGCTTAGCCCGGGACATCTACTCTGGGGCCAACGTCCTGACTTTC.